The 10 T cell receptor beta chains below come from one sample, sequenced in a study of blood T cells in healthy people across ages. A second PCR, run for roughly 7 to 11 cycles, used a sample-barcoded 5' primer plus a J-beta primer mix. TCRdb independently ran MiXCR on the 5' RACE reads; one entry per CDR3 protein. The table lists about 1 million distinct CDR3 sequences, roughly 45% of them singletons. The sequenced material came from blood. Receptor source: a woman in her sixties or seventies in good health.

This clonotype was seen only a few times. The rearrangement uses TRBV20-1 and TRBJ2-7; D possibly corresponds to TRBD2 (5 bases). V shed 6 bases and J shed 2 bases, with 11 bases lying between them. CDR3 length: 12 amino acids. Germline assignment: CDR1 DFQATT and CDR2 SNEGSKA (reference sequence). The CDR3 spells CSAASGAYEQYF. CDR3 coding DNA: TGCAGTGCCGCCTCCGGGGCCTACGAGCAGTACTTC.

The chain couples TRBV5-1 to TRBJ2-5, with 7 bases matching TRBD2. Germline V lookup: CDR1 SGHRS, CDR2 YFSETQ. The CDR3 has 15 residues. Germline trimming cut 0 bases from V and 4 bases from J; bases unmatched to any gene: 6. CDR3 nucleotide sequence: TGCGCCAGCAGCTTGGCAGGGCTAGCGGCAGAGACCCAGTACTTC. Amino acids: CASSLAGLAAETQYF. The complete variable domain, with remaining parts taken from reference TRBV5-1 and TRBJ2-5, reads KAGVTQTPRYLIKTRGQQVTLSCSPISGHRSVSWYQQTPGQGLQFLFEYFSETQRNKGNFPGRFSGRQFSNSRSEMNVSTLELGDSALYLCASSLAGLAAETQYFGPGTRLLVL.

This clonotype showed up just a few times. This chain links TRBV21-1 with TRBJ2-4; the table calls TRBD2, which could not be checked here. The end of the DNA fits TRBJ2-7 better, so the J call may be wrong. TRBV21-1 is tagged as a pseudogene. The CDR3 spans 15 residues. CDR3 loop: CASISLAGGYYEQYF. CDR3 DNA sequence: TGTGCCAGCATCTCACTAGCGGGAGGGTATTACGAGCAGTACTTC.

This clonotype was seen only a few times. This may be a read error: a much more frequent sequence differs by one nucleotide. The CDR3 nucleotides are TGCGCCAGCAGCTTCGGAGCGGGAGGGGATGAGCAGTTCTTC. Translating gives CASSFGAGGDEQFF. The J gene is TRBJ2-1, the V gene TRBV5-1; 10 bases line up with TRBD2. The CDR3 is 14 residues long. The germline V gene encodes CDR1 SGHRS and CDR2 YFSETQ. Losses at the gene ends were 2 bases for V and 8 bases for J; bases not matched to a gene: 4. The full variable domain, rest sourced from reference TRBV5-1 and TRBJ2-1, is KAGVTQTPRYLIKTRGQQVTLSCSPISGHRSVSWYQQTPGQGLQFLFEYFSETQRNKGNFPGRFSGRQFSNSRSEMNVSTLELGDSALYLCASSFGAGGDEQFFGPGTRLTVL.

This clonotype came up once. Being one base from a much bigger clone, this may be a read error. The chain combines TRBV6-2 or TRBV6-3 with TRBJ1-2; D unclear. Germline V gene data show CDR1 as MNHEY and CDR2 as SVGEGT. This CDR3 is 14 amino acids long. The CDR3 reads CASSDSTESRGYTF. The CDR3 nucleotides are TGTGCCAGCAGTGACTCTACCGAGTCTCGGGGCTACACCTTC.

This clonotype was detected only a few times. Here the CDR3 reads CASSPAEGARSYEQYF. CDR3 nucleotide sequence: TGTGCCAGCAGCCCTGCAGAGGGGGCCCGCTCCTACGAGCAGTACTTC. V is TRBV7-9 and J is TRBJ2-7; 7 bases agree with TRBD1. This CDR3 has 16 amino acids. Germline V gene lookup returns CDR1 SEHNR and CDR2 FQNEAQ (reference sequence). After removal of 5 bases from V and 0 bases from J, the junction contained 10 bases not matched to a gene.

The rearrangement links TRBV20-1 to TRBJ2-3; D is ambiguous. CDR3 length: 13 residues. Germline CDR1 and CDR2: DFQATT and SNEGSKA (reference sequence). Trimming pared 2 bases from V and 2 bases from J, leaving 8 bases between. CDR3 in amino acids: CSARFDATDTQYF. CDR3 DNA sequence: TGCAGTGCTAGATTTGACGCCACAGATACGCAGTATTTT.

V is TRBV20-1 and J is TRBJ1-5; maybe TRBD1 (6 bases). This CDR3 is 15 amino acids long. The ends were cut back, 6 bases at V and 0 bases at J, with 15 bases in the middle. Looked up from germline, CDR1 is DFQATT and CDR2 is SNEGSKA (reference sequence). CDR3 nucleotide sequence: TGCAGTGCCAGTATTGCAGGGGATAGCAATCAGCCCCAGCATTTT. Residues: CSASIAGDSNQPQHF.

The rearrangement joins TRBV29-1 to TRBJ2-5; TRBD1 matches at 7 bases. V shed 8 bases and J 11 bases; nucleotides not matched to a gene: 20. The CDR3 extends over 14 amino acids. CDR1 SQVTM and CDR2 ANQGSEA come from the germline V gene. Written as DNA, the CDR3 is TGCAGCACACCGAACAGGGGCCCGTACAATGAGCAGTACTTC. The encoded protein is CSTPNRGPYNEQYF. Supplemented by reference TRBV29-1 and TRBJ2-5, the full variable domain reads SAVISQKPSRDICQRGTSLTIQCQVDSQVTMMFWYRQQPGQSLTLIATANQGSEATYESGFVIDKFPISRPNLTFSTLTVSNMSPEDSSIYLCSTPNRGPYNEQYFGPGTRLLVL.

This chain links TRBV27 with TRBJ2-4; 8 nucleotides match TRBD1. CDR3 length equals 18 residues. The V gene end was trimmed by 2 bases and the J gene end by 2 bases; junction bases not matched to a gene: 11. Germline V CDR1 and CDR2: MNHEY, SMNVEV (reference sequence). The CDR3 spells CASSLAPGGAVPKNIQYF. CDR3 in DNA: TGTGCCAGCAGTTTAGCCCCAGGGGGCGCGGTCCCCAAAAACATTCAGTACTTC.